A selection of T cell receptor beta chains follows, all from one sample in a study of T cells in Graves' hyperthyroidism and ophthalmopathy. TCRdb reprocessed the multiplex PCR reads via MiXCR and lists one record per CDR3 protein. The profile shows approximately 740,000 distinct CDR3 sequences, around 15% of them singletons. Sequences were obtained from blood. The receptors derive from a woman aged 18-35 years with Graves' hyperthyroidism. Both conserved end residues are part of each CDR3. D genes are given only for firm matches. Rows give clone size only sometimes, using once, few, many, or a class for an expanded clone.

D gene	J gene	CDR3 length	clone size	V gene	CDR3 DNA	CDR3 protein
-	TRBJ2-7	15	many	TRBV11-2	TGTGCCAGCAGCTCCTTAGGTGGGACCACCTACGAGCAGTACTTC	CASSSLGGTTYEQYF
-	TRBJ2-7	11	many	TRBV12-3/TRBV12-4	TGTGCCAGCAGGGCGGGGTACGAGCAGTACTTC	CASRAGYEQYF
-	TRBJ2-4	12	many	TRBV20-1	TGCAGTGCTACGGTGGCCTCCGGCATTCAGTACTTC	CSATVASGIQYF
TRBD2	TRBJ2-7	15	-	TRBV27	TGTGCCAGCAGTACGACTAGCGCCTACTCTGAGGAGCAGTACTTC	CASSTTSAYSEEQYF
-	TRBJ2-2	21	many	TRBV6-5	TGTGCCAGCAGTTACTCGACCTTTATTGATCGGCGACGAGGTGACACCGGGGAGCTGTTTTTT	CASSYSTFIDRRRGDTGELFF
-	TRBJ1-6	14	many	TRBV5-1	TGCGCCAGCAGCTCCGGGGAATATAATTCACCCCTCCACTTT	CASSSGEYNSPLHF
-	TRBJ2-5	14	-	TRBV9	TGTGCCAGCAGCGTAGATGGTAGCCTAGAGACCCAGTACTTC	CASSVDGSLETQYF
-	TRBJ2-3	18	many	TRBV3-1	TGTGCCAGCAGCCAAGTTAGGATTTTAGCCGCCAGCACAGATACGCAGTATTTT	CASSQVRILAASTDTQYF
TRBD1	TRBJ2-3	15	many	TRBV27	TGTGCCAGCAGTTCCGCCGGGACAGGGGCAGATACGCAGTATTTT	CASSSAGTGADTQYF
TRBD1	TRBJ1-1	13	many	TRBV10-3	TGTGCCACACTAACAGGGGCGAACACTGAAGCTTTCTTT	CATLTGANTEAFF
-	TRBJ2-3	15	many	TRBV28	TGTGCCATCTCGGGGGCTAGCGCTAGCACAGATACGCAGTATTTT	CAISGASASTDTQYF
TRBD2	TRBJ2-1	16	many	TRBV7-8	TGTGCCAGCAGCTTAGCCCCAAGCGGGAGTCACAATGAGCAGTTCTTC	CASSLAPSGSHNEQFF
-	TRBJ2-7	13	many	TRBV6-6	TGTGCCAGCAGTTACGACAGGAGCTACGAGCAGTACTTC	CASSYDRSYEQYF
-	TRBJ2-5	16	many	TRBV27	TGTGCCAGCAGACGTTATGAGGGGACAAGCAGAGAGACCCAGTACTTC	CASRRYEGTSRETQYF
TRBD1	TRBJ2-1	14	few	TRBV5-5	TGTGCCAGCAGCTTGATTGGACAGGGCAATGAGCAGTTCTTC	CASSLIGQGNEQFF
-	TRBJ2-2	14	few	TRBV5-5	TGTGCCAGCAGCTTGTACCGCCCTCCCGGGGAGCTGTTTTTT	CASSLYRPPGELFF
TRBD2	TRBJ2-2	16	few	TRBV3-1	TGTGCCAGCACCCCAAGCCTAGCGGAGAACACCGGGGAGCTGTTTTTT	CASTPSLAENTGELFF
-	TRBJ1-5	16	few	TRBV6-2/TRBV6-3	TGTGCCAGCAGCTCCGGACGGCGACCGAGCAATCAGCCCCAGCATTTT	CASSSGRRPSNQPQHF
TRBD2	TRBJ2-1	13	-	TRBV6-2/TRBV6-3	TGTGCCGCGGGGGGGACTCCCTACAATGAGCAGTTCTTC	CAAGGTPYNEQFF
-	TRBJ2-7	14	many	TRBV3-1	TGTGCCAGCAGCCAACGGCAGGGGAAACCCGAGCAGTACTTC	CASSQRQGKPEQYF
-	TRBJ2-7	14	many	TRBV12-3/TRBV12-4	TGTGCCAGCAGTTTCAGCCTCAGTTACGGGGAGCAGTACTTC	CASSFSLSYGEQYF
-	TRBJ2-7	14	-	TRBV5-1	TGCGCCAGCAGCTCGCGCGGCAGTGCCTACGAGCAGTACTTC	CASSSRGSAYEQYF
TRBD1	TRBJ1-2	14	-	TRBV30	TGTGCCTGGAGTTGGGACAGGGATTACTATGGCTACACCTTC	CAWSWDRDYYGYTF
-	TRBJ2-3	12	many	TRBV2	TGTGCCAGCAGTGATTCCGGGTATACGCAGTATTTT	CASSDSGYTQYF
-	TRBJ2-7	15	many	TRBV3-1	TGTGCCAGCAGCCAAGCTAGGTTATCGACTTACGAGCAGTACTTC	CASSQARLSTYEQYF
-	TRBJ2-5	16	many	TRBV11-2	TGTGCCAGCAGCCCCATTTACGGAGGGACGAGGGAGACCCAGTACTTC	CASSPIYGGTRETQYF
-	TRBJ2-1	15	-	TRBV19	TGTGCCAGTACGGTCGGGCAGGGGGGGACGCATGAGCAGTTCTTC	CASTVGQGGTHEQFF
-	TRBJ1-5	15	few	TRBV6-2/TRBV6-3	TGTGCCAGCAGTCGAACGGGGGACGAATATCAGCCCCAGCATTTT	CASSRTGDEYQPQHF
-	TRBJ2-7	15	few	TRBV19	TGTGCCAGTAGTATTCTACACGGGGGCCTGGGGGAGCAGTACTTC	CASSILHGGLGEQYF
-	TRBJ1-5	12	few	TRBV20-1	TGCAGTGCTAGGGAAGCCAATCAGCCCCAGCATTTT	CSAREANQPQHF
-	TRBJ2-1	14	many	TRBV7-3	TGTGCCAGCAGCTCTTCCAAGGCGGCGGGGGCGCAGTTCTTC	CASSSSKAAGAQFF
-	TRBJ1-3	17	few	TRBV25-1	TGTGCCAGCAGTGAAGGAACAGGGTGGGACTCTGGAAACACCATATATTTT	CASSEGTGWDSGNTIYF
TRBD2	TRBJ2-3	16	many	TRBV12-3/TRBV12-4	TGTGCCAGCAGTTCCCCGGGACTAGCGGGAGGAGGTACGCAGTATTTT	CASSSPGLAGGGTQYF
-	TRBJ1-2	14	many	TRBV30	TGTGCCTGGAGTCTGGGGAGTGCTAACTATGGCTACACCTTC	CAWSLGSANYGYTF
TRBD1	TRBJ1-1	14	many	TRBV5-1	TGCGCCAGCAGCTTGGGAGACAGGGACACTGAAGCTTTCTTT	CASSLGDRDTEAFF
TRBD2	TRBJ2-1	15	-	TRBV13	TGTGCCAGCAGCTGGCGGGAGGTCGGCTACAATGAGCAGTTCTTC	CASSWREVGYNEQFF
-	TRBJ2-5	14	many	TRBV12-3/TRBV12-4	TGTGCCAGCAAGGCATCGGAGATGCAAGAGACCCAGTACTTC	CASKASEMQETQYF
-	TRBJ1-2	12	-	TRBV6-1	TGTGCCAGCAGTGGGCGGATTTATGGCTACACCTTC	CASSGRIYGYTF
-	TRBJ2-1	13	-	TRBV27	TGTGCCATCGAGCGCCCCGGTCGGAATGAGCAGTTCTTC	CAIERPGRNEQFF
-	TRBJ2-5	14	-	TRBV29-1	TGCAGCGTTCGGGACGTGGGGCTTGTGGAGACCCAGTACTTC	CSVRDVGLVETQYF
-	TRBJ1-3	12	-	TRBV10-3	TGTGCCATCAGCCAGGAAAGCAACACCATATATTTT	CAISQESNTIYF
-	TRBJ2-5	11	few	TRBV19	TGTGCCAGTAAGGAGGGCCAGACCCAGTACTTC	CASKEGQTQYF
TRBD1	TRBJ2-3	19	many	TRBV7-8	TGTGCCAGCAGCTCACCGGGCCCCAACACAGGGGATGGTCCAGATACGCAGTATTTT	CASSSPGPNTGDGPDTQYF
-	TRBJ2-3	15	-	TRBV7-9	TGTGCCAGCAGCTCCCAGCGGGTACGCACAGATACGCAGTATTTT	CASSSQRVRTDTQYF
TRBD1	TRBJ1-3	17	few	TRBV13	TGTGCCAGCAGCCCTCGAAAAGACAGGGTGTCTGGAAACACCATATATTTT	CASSPRKDRVSGNTIYF
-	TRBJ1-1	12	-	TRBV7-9	TGTGCCAGCAGCTTAGTTACACCGTGGGTTTTCTTT	CASSLVTPWVFF
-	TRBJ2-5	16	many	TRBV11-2	TGTGCCAGCAGCTTAGATCTGGCTAGCGTGTGGGAGACCCAGTACTTC	CASSLDLASVWETQYF